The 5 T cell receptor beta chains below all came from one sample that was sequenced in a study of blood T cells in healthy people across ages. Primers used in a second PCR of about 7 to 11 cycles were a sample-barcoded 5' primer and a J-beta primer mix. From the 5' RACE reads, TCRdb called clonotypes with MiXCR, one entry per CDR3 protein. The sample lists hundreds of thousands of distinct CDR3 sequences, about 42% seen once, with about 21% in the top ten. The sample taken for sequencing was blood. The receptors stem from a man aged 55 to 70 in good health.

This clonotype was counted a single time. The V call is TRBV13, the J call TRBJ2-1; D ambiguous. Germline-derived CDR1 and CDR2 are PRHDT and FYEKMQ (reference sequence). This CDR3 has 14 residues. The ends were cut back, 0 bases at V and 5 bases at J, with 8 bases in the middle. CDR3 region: CASSLGETNNEQFF. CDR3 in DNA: TGTGCCAGCAGCTTAGGTGAGACCAACAATGAGCAGTTCTTC.

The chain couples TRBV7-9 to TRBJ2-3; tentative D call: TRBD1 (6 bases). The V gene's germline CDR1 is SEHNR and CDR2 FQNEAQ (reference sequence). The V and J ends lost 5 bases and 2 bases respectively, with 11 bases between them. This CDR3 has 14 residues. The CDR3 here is CASSANRDTDTQYF. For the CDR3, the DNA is TGTGCCAGCAGCGCAAACAGGGACACAGATACGCAGTATTTT.

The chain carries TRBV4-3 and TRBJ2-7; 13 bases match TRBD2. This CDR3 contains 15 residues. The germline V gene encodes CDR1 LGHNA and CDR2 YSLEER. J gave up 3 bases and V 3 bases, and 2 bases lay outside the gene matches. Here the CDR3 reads CASSQGLAGNYEQYF. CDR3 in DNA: TGCGCCAGCAGCCAGGGACTAGCGGGGAACTACGAGCAGTACTTC.

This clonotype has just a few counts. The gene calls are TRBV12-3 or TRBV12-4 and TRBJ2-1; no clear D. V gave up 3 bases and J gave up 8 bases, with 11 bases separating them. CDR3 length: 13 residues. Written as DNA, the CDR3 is TGTGCCAGCAGTTTGACGGGTCCCCATGAGCAGTTCTTC. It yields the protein CASSLTGPHEQFF.

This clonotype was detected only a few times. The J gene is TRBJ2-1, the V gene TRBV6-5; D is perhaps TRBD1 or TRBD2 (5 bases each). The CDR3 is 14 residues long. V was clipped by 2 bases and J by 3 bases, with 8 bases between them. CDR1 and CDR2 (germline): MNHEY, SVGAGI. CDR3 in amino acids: CASSYLRGYNEQFF. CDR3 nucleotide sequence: TGTGCCAGCAGTTACCTGAGGGGCTACAATGAGCAGTTCTTC.